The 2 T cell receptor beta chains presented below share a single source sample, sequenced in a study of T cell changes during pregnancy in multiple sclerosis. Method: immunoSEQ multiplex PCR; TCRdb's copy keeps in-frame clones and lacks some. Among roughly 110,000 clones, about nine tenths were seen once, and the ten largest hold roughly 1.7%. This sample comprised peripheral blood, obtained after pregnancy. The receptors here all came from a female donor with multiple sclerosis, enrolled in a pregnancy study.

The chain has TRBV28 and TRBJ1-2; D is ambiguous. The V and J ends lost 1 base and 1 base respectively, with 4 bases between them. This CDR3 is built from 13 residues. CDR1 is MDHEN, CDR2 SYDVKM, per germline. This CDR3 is CASSLSGNYGYTF. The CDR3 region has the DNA TGTGCCAGCAGTTTATCCGGTAACTATGGCTACACCTTC.

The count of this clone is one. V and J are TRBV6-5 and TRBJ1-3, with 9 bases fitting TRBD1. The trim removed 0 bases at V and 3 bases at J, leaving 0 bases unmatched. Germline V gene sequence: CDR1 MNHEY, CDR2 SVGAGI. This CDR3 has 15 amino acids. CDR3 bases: TGTGCCAGCAGTTACTCGGGACAGGGTGGAAACACCATATATTTT. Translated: CASSYSGQGGNTIYF.